These T cell receptor beta chains were read from a single sample in a study of CD8 T cells in ankylosing spondylitis. Via MiXCR, TCRdb re-called the 5' RACE reads, giving one row per CDR3 protein. The data show more than 300,000 distinct CDR3 sequences, with 9.5% to 13% seen just once and roughly 9.5% held by the top ten. The sequenced sample consisted of blood, either unsorted or a sorted T cell fraction (not recorded which). The receptors come from a female donor with ankylosing spondylitis or in good health (not recorded which). The CDR3 runs from the conserved cysteine through the conserved F or W. Each record gives: D gene, clone size, J gene, V gene, CDR3 protein, CDR3 DNA. D genes are given only for firm matches. Rows give clone size only sometimes, using once, few, many, or a class for an expanded clone.

D gene: TRBD1; clone size: many; J gene: TRBJ1-1; V gene: TRBV20-1; CDR3 protein: CSARDDRGTEAFF; CDR3 DNA: TGCAGTGCTAGAGACGACAGGGGTACTGAAGCTTTCTTT
D gene: -; clone size: few; J gene: TRBJ2-1; V gene: TRBV11-3; CDR3 protein: CASSPRSPLNNEQFF; CDR3 DNA: TGTGCCAGCAGCCCCAGGTCACCCCTTAACAATGAGCAGTTCTTC
D gene: TRBD1; clone size: many; J gene: TRBJ1-1; V gene: TRBV29-1; CDR3 protein: CSVGQGAKNTEAFF; CDR3 DNA: TGCAGCGTTGGACAGGGGGCTAAGAACACTGAAGCTTTCTTT
D gene: -; clone size: many; J gene: TRBJ2-1; V gene: TRBV9; CDR3 protein: CASSVALSYNEQFF; CDR3 DNA: TGTGCCAGCAGCGTAGCACTATCATACAATGAGCAGTTCTTC
D gene: TRBD2; clone size: many; J gene: TRBJ2-3; V gene: TRBV20-1; CDR3 protein: CSASFGGGRLTDTQYF; CDR3 DNA: TGCAGTGCTAGTTTCGGGGGGGGCCGCCTCACAGATACGCAGTATTTT
D gene: -; clone size: few; J gene: TRBJ1-1; V gene: TRBV6-1; CDR3 protein: CASSERDSTNTEAFF; CDR3 DNA: TGTGCCAGCAGCGAGCGAGACAGCACGAACACTGAAGCTTTCTTT
D gene: -; clone size: once; J gene: TRBJ2-1; V gene: TRBV5-1; CDR3 protein: CASSPRGGEQFF; CDR3 DNA: TGCGCCAGCAGCCCGAGGGGGGGTGAGCAGTTCTTC
D gene: -; clone size: few; J gene: TRBJ1-4; V gene: TRBV6-1; CDR3 protein: CASSEARGFPKLFF; CDR3 DNA: TGTGCCAGCAGTGAAGCTCGCGGCTTCCCAAAACTGTTTTTT
D gene: TRBD1; clone size: -; J gene: TRBJ2-7; V gene: TRBV29-1; CDR3 protein: CSGRTGVPGEQYF; CDR3 DNA: TGCAGCGGACGGACAGGGGTCCCAGGGGAGCAGTACTTC
D gene: -; clone size: many; J gene: TRBJ1-6; V gene: TRBV20-1; CDR3 protein: CSASPGNNSPLHF; CDR3 DNA: TGCAGTGCTAGCCCGGGGAACAATTCACCCCTCCACTTT
D gene: -; clone size: many; J gene: TRBJ1-2; V gene: TRBV7-3; CDR3 protein: CASSPGGLGNYGYTF; CDR3 DNA: TGTGCCAGCAGCCCCGGAGGATTGGGCAACTATGGCTACACCTTC
D gene: -; clone size: many; J gene: TRBJ1-5; V gene: TRBV7-8; CDR3 protein: CASSSGVFQNQPQHF; CDR3 DNA: TGTGCCAGCAGCTCGGGGGTTTTCCAAAACCAGCCCCAGCATTTT
D gene: TRBD2; clone size: many; J gene: TRBJ2-7; V gene: TRBV3-1; CDR3 protein: CASSPLGTSGYEQYF; CDR3 DNA: TGTGCCAGCAGCCCCCTTGGGACTAGCGGCTATGAGCAGTACTTC
D gene: -; clone size: many; J gene: TRBJ1-1; V gene: TRBV20-1; CDR3 protein: CSARRQGNFWLAEAFF; CDR3 DNA: TGCAGTGCTAGACGTCAGGGGAATTTTTGGTTGGCTGAAGCTTTCTTT
D gene: -; clone size: -; J gene: TRBJ2-2; V gene: TRBV3-1; CDR3 protein: CASSQDGNTGELFF; CDR3 DNA: TGTGCCAGCAGCCAAGATGGGAACACCGGGGAGCTGTTTTTT
D gene: TRBD1; clone size: few; J gene: TRBJ1-1; V gene: TRBV7-6; CDR3 protein: CASSGNRQGRPFF; CDR3 DNA: TGTGCCAGCAGCGGTAACCGACAGGGTCGTCCTTTCTTT
D gene: -; clone size: -; J gene: TRBJ2-5; V gene: TRBV5-5; CDR3 protein: CASSLSGVIQETQYF; CDR3 DNA: TGTGCCAGCAGCTTGTCAGGTGTGATCCAAGAGACCCAGTACTTC
D gene: TRBD2; clone size: many; J gene: TRBJ2-2; V gene: TRBV12-3/TRBV12-4; CDR3 protein: CASRVSGSLGGELFF; CDR3 DNA: TGTGCCAGCAGAGTTAGCGGGTCCCTGGGCGGGGAGCTGTTTTTT
D gene: -; clone size: -; J gene: TRBJ2-7; V gene: TRBV15; CDR3 protein: CATSRDDFPGNEQYF; CDR3 DNA: TGTGCCACCAGCAGAGATGATTTTCCCGGGAACGAGCAGTACTTC
D gene: TRBD1; clone size: many; J gene: TRBJ2-1; V gene: TRBV7-6; CDR3 protein: CASSLATGALNEQFF; CDR3 DNA: TGTGCCAGCAGCTTAGCGACAGGGGCCCTCAATGAGCAGTTCTTC
D gene: -; clone size: -; J gene: TRBJ2-7; V gene: TRBV5-4; CDR3 protein: CASSLEGLNGYEQYF; CDR3 DNA: TGTGCCAGCAGTCTCGAAGGACTCAATGGCTACGAGCAGTACTTC
D gene: -; clone size: many; J gene: TRBJ2-5; V gene: TRBV10-2; CDR3 protein: CASSTKETQYF; CDR3 DNA: TGCGCCAGCAGTACGAAAGAGACCCAGTACTTC
D gene: -; clone size: many; J gene: TRBJ1-4; V gene: TRBV5-5; CDR3 protein: CASSSRSDEKLFF; CDR3 DNA: TGTGCCAGCAGCTCCCGGTCGGATGAAAAACTGTTTTTT
D gene: -; clone size: many; J gene: TRBJ2-1; V gene: TRBV5-1; CDR3 protein: CASSLEAVYNEQFF; CDR3 DNA: TGCGCCAGCAGCTTGGAGGCAGTTTACAATGAGCAGTTCTTC
D gene: -; clone size: many; J gene: TRBJ2-1; V gene: TRBV28; CDR3 protein: CASTDPFGNEQFF; CDR3 DNA: TGTGCCAGCACCGACCCTTTTGGAAATGAGCAGTTCTTC
D gene: -; clone size: many; J gene: TRBJ2-2; V gene: TRBV28; CDR3 protein: CASSLGGDLTGELFF; CDR3 DNA: TGTGCCAGCAGTTTAGGCGGGGACCTCACCGGGGAGCTGTTTTTT
D gene: -; clone size: many; J gene: TRBJ2-3; V gene: TRBV5-1; CDR3 protein: CASSLWGNTDTQYF; CDR3 DNA: TGCGCCAGCAGCTTGTGGGGGAACACAGATACGCAGTATTTT
D gene: TRBD1; clone size: many; J gene: TRBJ1-1; V gene: TRBV10-3; CDR3 protein: CAIRNRGVSTEAFF; CDR3 DNA: TGTGCCATCCGCAACAGGGGTGTCAGCACTGAAGCTTTCTTT
D gene: -; clone size: -; J gene: TRBJ2-5; V gene: TRBV7-2; CDR3 protein: CASSMDRALETQYF; CDR3 DNA: TGTGCCAGCAGCATGGACCGAGCCTTGGAGACCCAGTACTTC
D gene: TRBD1; clone size: many; J gene: TRBJ2-7; V gene: TRBV7-8; CDR3 protein: CASSLTSKGQGYEQYF; CDR3 DNA: TGTGCCAGCAGCTTAACCTCGAAGGGACAGGGGTACGAGCAGTACTTC
D gene: TRBD1; clone size: -; J gene: TRBJ1-5; V gene: TRBV5-1; CDR3 protein: CASSLGAGGPNQPQHF; CDR3 DNA: TGCGCCAGCAGCTTGGGGGCAGGGGGTCCCAATCAGCCCCAGCATTTT
D gene: TRBD1; clone size: -; J gene: TRBJ2-2; V gene: TRBV7-8; CDR3 protein: CASSLGQGATGELFF; CDR3 DNA: TGTGCCAGCAGCCTGGGACAGGGCGCCACCGGGGAGCTGTTTTTT
D gene: TRBD2; clone size: many; J gene: TRBJ2-3; V gene: TRBV5-1; CDR3 protein: CASSSGLAGADTQYF; CDR3 DNA: TGCGCCAGCAGCTCCGGACTAGCGGGAGCAGATACGCAGTATTTT
D gene: TRBD2; clone size: few; J gene: TRBJ2-1; V gene: TRBV5-1; CDR3 protein: CASSPLAGVGDGEQFF; CDR3 DNA: TGCGCCAGCAGCCCACTAGCGGGAGTTGGTGACGGTGAGCAGTTCTTC
D gene: -; clone size: -; J gene: TRBJ2-1; V gene: TRBV20-1; CDR3 protein: CSTKGPPEFF; CDR3 DNA: TGCAGTACTAAGGGGCCTCCAGAGTTCTTC
D gene: -; clone size: many; J gene: TRBJ2-2; V gene: TRBV20-1; CDR3 protein: CSAPNQYGAGELFF; CDR3 DNA: TGCAGTGCCCCGAATCAGTATGGGGCCGGGGAGCTGTTTTTT
D gene: -; clone size: few; J gene: TRBJ2-1; V gene: TRBV27; CDR3 protein: CASSTTKPPYNEQFF; CDR3 DNA: TGTGCCAGCAGTACCACAAAGCCCCCCTACAATGAGCAGTTCTTC
D gene: TRBD1; clone size: -; J gene: TRBJ1-2; V gene: TRBV7-3; CDR3 protein: CASSLTGTGANGYTF; CDR3 DNA: TGTGCCAGCAGCTTAACAGGGACAGGGGCGAATGGCTACACCTTC
D gene: -; clone size: many; J gene: TRBJ2-5; V gene: TRBV24-1; CDR3 protein: CATSESLGGQETQYF; CDR3 DNA: TGTGCCACCAGTGAATCCCTCGGGGGACAAGAGACCCAGTACTTC
D gene: -; clone size: many; J gene: TRBJ2-3; V gene: TRBV5-1; CDR3 protein: CASSQRGPDTQYF; CDR3 DNA: TGCGCCAGCAGCCAACGGGGACCCGATACGCAGTATTTT
D gene: TRBD1; clone size: few; J gene: TRBJ1-5; V gene: TRBV7-8; CDR3 protein: CASSPLGTGDGTQPQHF; CDR3 DNA: TGTGCCAGCAGCCCCCTGGGGACAGGGGATGGCACTCAGCCCCAGCATTTT
D gene: TRBD2; clone size: many; J gene: TRBJ2-3; V gene: TRBV25-1; CDR3 protein: CASSAWGGSSTDTQYF; CDR3 DNA: TGTGCCAGCAGTGCCTGGGGGGGGAGTAGCACAGATACGCAGTATTTT
D gene: -; clone size: -; J gene: TRBJ2-7; V gene: TRBV5-6; CDR3 protein: CASSPGTRDEQYF; CDR3 DNA: TGTGCCAGCAGTCCCGGGACTCGGGACGAGCAGTACTTC
D gene: -; clone size: many; J gene: TRBJ1-1; V gene: TRBV5-1; CDR3 protein: CASSSQTGEAFF; CDR3 DNA: TGCGCCAGCAGCTCACAAACAGGTGAAGCTTTCTTT
D gene: -; clone size: -; J gene: TRBJ2-7; V gene: TRBV9; CDR3 protein: CASSVRAGDNEQYF; CDR3 DNA: TGTGCCAGCAGCGTCCGGGCAGGGGATAACGAGCAGTACTTC
D gene: -; clone size: many; J gene: TRBJ1-6; V gene: TRBV27; CDR3 protein: CASTGAGYSPLHF; CDR3 DNA: TGTGCCAGCACCGGCGCCGGATACTCACCCCTCCACTTT
D gene: -; clone size: -; J gene: TRBJ2-1; V gene: TRBV28; CDR3 protein: CASSLIGLVGSYNEQFF; CDR3 DNA: TGTGCCAGCAGTTTAATAGGCTTGGTGGGCTCCTACAATGAGCAGTTCTTC
D gene: -; clone size: -; J gene: TRBJ2-6; V gene: TRBV5-1; CDR3 protein: CASSLERFRTPSSGANVLTF; CDR3 DNA: TGCGCCAGCAGCCTTGAAAGATTCCGGACTCCCAGCTCTGGGGCCAACGTCCTGACTTTC
D gene: -; clone size: many; J gene: TRBJ2-1; V gene: TRBV4-3; CDR3 protein: CASSQDPPQSSYNEQFF; CDR3 DNA: TGCGCCAGCAGCCAAGATCCCCCACAGAGCTCCTACAATGAGCAGTTCTTC
D gene: TRBD1; clone size: many; J gene: TRBJ1-5; V gene: TRBV12-3/TRBV12-4; CDR3 protein: CASGDRGQSQPQHF; CDR3 DNA: TGTGCCAGCGGCGACAGGGGGCAAAGTCAGCCCCAGCATTTT
D gene: -; clone size: few; J gene: TRBJ2-1; V gene: TRBV20-1; CDR3 protein: CSASPPGLDLSEQFF; CDR3 DNA: TGCAGTGCTAGCCCCCCCGGCTTAGACCTAAGTGAGCAGTTCTTC
D gene: TRBD2; clone size: -; J gene: TRBJ2-1; V gene: TRBV3-1; CDR3 protein: CASRQGLDVYNEQFF; CDR3 DNA: TGTGCCAGCAGACAAGGACTAGATGTCTACAATGAGCAGTTCTTC
D gene: -; clone size: many; J gene: TRBJ2-5; V gene: TRBV20-1; CDR3 protein: CSARVTSTETQYF; CDR3 DNA: TGCAGTGCTAGAGTAACTAGTACAGAGACCCAGTACTTC
D gene: TRBD1; clone size: many; J gene: TRBJ1-2; V gene: TRBV6-1; CDR3 protein: CASSTGGRYGYTF; CDR3 DNA: TGTGCCAGCAGTACAGGGGGTCGGTATGGCTACACCTTC
D gene: -; clone size: many; J gene: TRBJ2-3; V gene: TRBV2; CDR3 protein: CASSTMDTQYF; CDR3 DNA: TGTGCCAGCAGCACAATGGATACGCAGTATTTT